The sequence of this TCR beta chain was determined in a study of T-cell memory formation after mild COVID-19 (TCRdb year 2021). In terms of the full investigation: TCR sequence clusters from the two donors were largely donor specific. In a couple of donors, T-cell clones that expanded and contracted after mild COVID-19 were tracked by sequencing TCRalpha and TCRbeta repertoires over time. The cohort comprised two young, previously healthy adult volunteers, one female and one male.

On this clonotype itself: Its antigen is currently not known. Per-base qualities were not stored, and no clone one base away is much larger.

Study-wide findings and limitations: The study included only a couple of mild cases, and larger cohorts that include severe cases with pre-infection samples were judged to be necessary. Contracting CD4+ clones were located mainly in the CM and EM memory subsets, whereas CD8+ clones were found to be enriched in EMRA. Clones contracting from day 15 to 85 had balanced CD4/CD8 phenotypes, while a second wave expanding from day 15 to 37 was biased towards CD4+. The detection of some responding clones in pre-infection memory suggests that pre-existing cross-reactive memory T cells joined the SARS-CoV-2 response. Whether the second-wave clones peaking on day 37 were SARS-CoV-2 specific was not confirmed.

Ficoll-Paque density gradient centrifugation was used to isolate PBMCs. The CDR3 contains 14 residues, cysteine and phenylalanine counted. Kept here is only the CDR3 DNA, which spans 42 bases and is read in frame from base 1. Trimming costs V 2 bases and J 0 bases, and their ends lie 5 bases apart. The germline V gene gives CDR1 as SGHRS and CDR2 as YFSETQ. The data were produced on an Illumina NovaSeq 6000. cDNA libraries for TCRalpha and TCRbeta were prepared by 5'RACE using constant-segment primers, with sample barcodes and unique molecular identifiers added. RNA was extracted from every sample with Trizol reagent. Amplification of the libraries took two PCR steps, and the second step added a second sample barcode plus Illumina TruSeq adapters. Sequencing of the libraries was done on an Illumina NovaSeq, producing 2 x 150 bp paired-end reads. Per the original workflow: With migec v1.2.7, reads were demultiplexed and then collapsed into UMI-guided consensus sequences. Using mixcr v2.1.11, UMI consensuses were aligned to TRA and TRB V and J templates and then assembled into clonotypes. Clonotypes were classified as expanded or contracted when called significant by both edgeR and NoisET, with noise models trained on biological replicates. For edgeR calls, the thresholds were a false discovery rate-adjusted p below 0.01 and a log2 fold-change of 1. As an exploratory analysis of dynamics, max-normalized trajectories of the 1000 most abundant clonotypes were examined with PCA combined with hierarchical clustering. Separately sequenced CD4+ and CD8+ repertoires were used to assign the CD4 or CD8 phenotype of responding clones. Using fastp trimming at Q25 and MiXCR clonotype assembly, TCRdb reanalyzed the public sequencing data and kept in-frame beta chains. Every distinct CDR3 protein forms one entry, paired with its most common genes and DNA. The V and J calls here are based on TCRdb, not the publication. The sample includes more than 150,000 distinct CDR3 sequences, with about a fifth observed a single time. Under 25% of the sample goes to the ten largest clones.

Material: PBMCs or a T cell subset sorted from them (not recorded which). The sequence was collected from an adult woman who had mild COVID-19 (a few samples of this study predate the infection). The sample titles of this study are shuffled in the database, so cell type and time point are left out; the donor was told from shared clones. The rearrangement joined TRBV5-1 to TRBJ1-4, with the D gene not clear enough to name. The sequenced DNA: TGCGCCAGCAGCTTTAGTCCAACTAATGAAAAACTGTTTTTT. It codes for CASSFSPTNEKLFF.